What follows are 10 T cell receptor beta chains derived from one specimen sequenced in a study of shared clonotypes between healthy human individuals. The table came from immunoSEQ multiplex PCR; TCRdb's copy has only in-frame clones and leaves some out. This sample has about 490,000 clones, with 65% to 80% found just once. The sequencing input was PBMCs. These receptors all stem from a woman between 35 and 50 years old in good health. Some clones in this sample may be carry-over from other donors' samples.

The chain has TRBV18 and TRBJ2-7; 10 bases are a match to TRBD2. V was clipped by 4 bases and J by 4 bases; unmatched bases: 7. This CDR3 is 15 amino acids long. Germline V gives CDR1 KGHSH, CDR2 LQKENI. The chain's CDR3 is CASSLGTSEVYEQYF. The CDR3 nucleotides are TGTGCCAGCTCACTAGGGACTAGCGAGGTTTACGAGCAGTACTTC.

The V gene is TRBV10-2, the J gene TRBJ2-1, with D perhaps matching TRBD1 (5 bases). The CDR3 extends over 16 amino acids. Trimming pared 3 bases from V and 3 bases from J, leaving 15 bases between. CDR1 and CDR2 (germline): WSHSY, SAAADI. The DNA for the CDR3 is TGCGCCAGCAGTGATTATGGGGCGGAGCGCTACAATGAGCAGTTCTTC. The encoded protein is CASSDYGAERYNEQFF.

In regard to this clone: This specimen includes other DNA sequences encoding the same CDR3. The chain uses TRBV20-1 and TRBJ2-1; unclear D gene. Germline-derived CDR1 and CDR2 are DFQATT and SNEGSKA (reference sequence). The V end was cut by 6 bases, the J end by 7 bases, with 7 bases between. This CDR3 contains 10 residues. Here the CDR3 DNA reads TGCAGTGCCTTGCGGAATGAGCAGTTCTTC. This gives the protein CSALRNEQFF.

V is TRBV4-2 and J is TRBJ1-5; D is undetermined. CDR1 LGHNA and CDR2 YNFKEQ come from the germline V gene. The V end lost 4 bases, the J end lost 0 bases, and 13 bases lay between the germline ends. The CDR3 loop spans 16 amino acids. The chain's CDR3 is CASSPDRSYSNQPQHF. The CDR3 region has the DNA TGTGCCAGCAGCCCGGACCGTTCTTATAGCAATCAGCCCCAGCATTTT.

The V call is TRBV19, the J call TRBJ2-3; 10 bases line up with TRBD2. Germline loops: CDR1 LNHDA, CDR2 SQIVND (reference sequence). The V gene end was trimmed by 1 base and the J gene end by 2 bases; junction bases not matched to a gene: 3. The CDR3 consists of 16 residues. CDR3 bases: TGTGCCAGTAGTATAGCTACTAGCGGGACCACAGATACGCAGTATTTT. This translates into CASSIATSGTTDTQYF.

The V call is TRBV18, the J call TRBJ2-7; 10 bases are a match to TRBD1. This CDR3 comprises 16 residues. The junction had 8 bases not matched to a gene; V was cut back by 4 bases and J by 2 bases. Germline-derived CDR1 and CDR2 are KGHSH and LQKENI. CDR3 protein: CASSRASGTGAYEQYF. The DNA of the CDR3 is TGTGCCAGCTCACGAGCCTCCGGGACAGGGGCCTACGAGCAGTACTTC.

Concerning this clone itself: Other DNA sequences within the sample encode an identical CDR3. CDR3: CASSSPYEQYF. The CDR3 region has the DNA TGTGCCAGCAGCTCTCCCTACGAGCAGTACTTC. This chain connects TRBV28 to TRBJ2-7; D uncertain. The CDR3 extends over 11 amino acids. V gave up 6 bases and J gave up 2 bases, with 5 bases separating them. Germline V gene data show CDR1 as MDHEN and CDR2 as SYDVKM.

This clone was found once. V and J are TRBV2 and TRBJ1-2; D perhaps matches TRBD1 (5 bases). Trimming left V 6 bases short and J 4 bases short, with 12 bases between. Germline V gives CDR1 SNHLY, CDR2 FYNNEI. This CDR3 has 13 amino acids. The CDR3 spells CASRREGTYGYTF. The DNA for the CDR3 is TGTGCCAGCAGGAGGGAGGGGACCTATGGCTACACCTTC.

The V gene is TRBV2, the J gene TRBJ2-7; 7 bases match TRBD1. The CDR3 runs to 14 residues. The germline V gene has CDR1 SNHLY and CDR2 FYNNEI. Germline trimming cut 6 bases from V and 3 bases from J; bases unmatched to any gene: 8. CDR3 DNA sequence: TGTGCCAGCAGCCCGACAGGGAAGAACTACGAGCAGTACTTC. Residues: CASSPTGKNYEQYF.

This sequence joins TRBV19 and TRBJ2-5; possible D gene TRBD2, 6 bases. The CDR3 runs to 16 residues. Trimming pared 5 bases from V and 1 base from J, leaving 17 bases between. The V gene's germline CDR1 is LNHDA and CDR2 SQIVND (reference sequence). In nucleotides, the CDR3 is TGTGCCAGTAGTCCCGGGGGTGCAGTGGGCCAAGAGACCCAGTACTTC. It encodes CASSPGGAVGQETQYF. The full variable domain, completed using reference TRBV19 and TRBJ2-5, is DGGITQSPKYLFRKEGQNVTLSCEQNLNHDAMYWYRQDPGQGLRLIYYSQIVNDFQKGDIAEGYSVSREKKESFPLTVTSAQKNPTAFYLCASSPGGAVGQETQYFGPGTRLLVL.